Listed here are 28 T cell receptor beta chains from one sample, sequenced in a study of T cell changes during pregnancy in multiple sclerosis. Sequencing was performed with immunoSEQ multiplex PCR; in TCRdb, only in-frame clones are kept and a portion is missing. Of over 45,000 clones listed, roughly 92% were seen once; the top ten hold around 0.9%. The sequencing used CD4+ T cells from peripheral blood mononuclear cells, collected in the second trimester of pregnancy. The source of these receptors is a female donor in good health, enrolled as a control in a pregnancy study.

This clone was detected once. The CDR3 loop is CASSYTGRGSTDTQYF. The CDR3 nucleotides read TGTGCCAGCAGTTACACCGGGAGGGGGAGCACAGATACGCAGTATTTT. The chain combines TRBV6-5 with TRBJ2-3, with 8 bases matching TRBD2. The J segment lost 0 bases and the V segment lost 2 bases, leaving 4 bases of the junction unmatched. CDR1 and CDR2 from the germline V gene are MNHEY and SVGAGI. This CDR3 contains 16 residues.

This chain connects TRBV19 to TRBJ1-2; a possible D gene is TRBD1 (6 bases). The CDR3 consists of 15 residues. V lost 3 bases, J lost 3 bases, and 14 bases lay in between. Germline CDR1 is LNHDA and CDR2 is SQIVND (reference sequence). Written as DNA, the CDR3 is TGTGCCAGTAGTATCCTCAGGACAGAAGACTATGGCTACACCTTC. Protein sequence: CASSILRTEDYGYTF.

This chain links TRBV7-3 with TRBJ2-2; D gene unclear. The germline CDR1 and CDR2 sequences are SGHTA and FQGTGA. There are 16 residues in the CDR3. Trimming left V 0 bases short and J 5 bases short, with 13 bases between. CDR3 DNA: TGTGCCAGCAGCTTAACTCGAGGATCTGGGACCGGGGAGCTGTTTTTT. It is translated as CASSLTRGSGTGELFF. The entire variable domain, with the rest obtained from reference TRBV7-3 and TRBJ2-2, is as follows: GAGVSQTPSNKVTEKGKYVELRCDPISGHTALYWYRQSLGQGPEFLIYFQGTGAADDSGLPNDRFFAVRPEGSVSTLKIQRTERGDSAVYLCASSLTRGSGTGELFFGEGSRLTVL.

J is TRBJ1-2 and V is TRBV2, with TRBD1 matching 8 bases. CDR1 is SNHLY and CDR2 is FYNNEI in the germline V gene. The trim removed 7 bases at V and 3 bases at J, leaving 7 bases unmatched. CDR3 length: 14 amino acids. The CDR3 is CASTPDRGDYGYTF. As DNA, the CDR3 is TGTGCCAGCACCCCCGACAGGGGTGACTATGGCTACACCTTC.

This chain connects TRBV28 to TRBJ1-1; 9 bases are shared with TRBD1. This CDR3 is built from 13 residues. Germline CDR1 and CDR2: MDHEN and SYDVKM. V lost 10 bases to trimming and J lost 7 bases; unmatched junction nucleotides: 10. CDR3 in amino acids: CATRQGGGIEAFF. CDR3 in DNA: TGTGCCACCCGACAGGGGGGAGGCATTGAAGCTTTCTTT.

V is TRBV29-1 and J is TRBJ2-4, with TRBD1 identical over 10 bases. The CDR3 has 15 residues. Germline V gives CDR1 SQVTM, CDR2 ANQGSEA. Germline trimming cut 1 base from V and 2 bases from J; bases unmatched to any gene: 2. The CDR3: CSVEVTGGPKNIQYF. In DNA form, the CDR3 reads TGCAGCGTTGAAGTGACAGGGGGCCCCAAAAACATTCAGTACTTC.

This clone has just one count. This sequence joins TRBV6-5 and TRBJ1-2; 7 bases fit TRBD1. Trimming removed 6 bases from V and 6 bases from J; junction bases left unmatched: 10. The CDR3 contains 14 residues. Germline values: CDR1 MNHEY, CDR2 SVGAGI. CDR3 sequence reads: CASSPTGPFDGYTF. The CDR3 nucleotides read TGTGCCAGCAGCCCGACAGGGCCCTTCGATGGCTACACCTTC.

Written as DNA, the CDR3 is TGTGCCAGCAGCCCCATAGGGGGAATGAGGACTGAAGCTTTCTTT. It yields the protein CASSPIGGMRTEAFF. The V gene is TRBV5-6, the J gene TRBJ1-1; weak D call: TRBD1 (6 bases). Germline V lookup: CDR1 SGHDT, CDR2 YYEEEE. V lost 4 bases, J lost 5 bases, and 18 bases lay in between. This CDR3 region has 15 residues.

The CDR3 sequence: CASEGGSRDTQYF. The CDR3 coding sequence is TGTGCCAGCGAAGGCGGGAGCCGAGATACGCAGTATTTT. The genes are TRBV9 and TRBJ2-3, with 7 bases matching TRBD2. The CDR3 has 13 residues. Per the germline V gene, CDR1 is SGDLS and CDR2 is YYNGEE. Germline trimming cut 7 bases from V and 5 bases from J; bases unmatched to any gene: 7.

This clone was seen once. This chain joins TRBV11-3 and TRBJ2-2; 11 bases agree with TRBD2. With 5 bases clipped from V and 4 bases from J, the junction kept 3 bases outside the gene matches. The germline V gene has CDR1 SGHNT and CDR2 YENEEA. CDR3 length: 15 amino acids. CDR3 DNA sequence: TGTGCCAGCAGCCCCGGGACTAGCGGCACCGGGGAGCTGTTTTTT. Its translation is CASSPGTSGTGELFF. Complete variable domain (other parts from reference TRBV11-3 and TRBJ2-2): EAGVVQSPRYKIIEKKQPVAFWCNPISGHNTLYWYLQNLGQGPELLIRYENEEAVDDSQLPKDRFSAERLKGVDSTLKIQPAELGDSAVYLCASSPGTSGTGELFFGEGSRLTVL.

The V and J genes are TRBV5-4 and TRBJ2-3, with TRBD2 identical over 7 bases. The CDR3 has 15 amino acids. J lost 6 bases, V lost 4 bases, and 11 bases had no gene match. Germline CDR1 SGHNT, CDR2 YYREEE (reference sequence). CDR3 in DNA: TGTGCCAGCAGCCGCCCCGGGACTAAAGCGGATACGCAGTATTTT. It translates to CASSRPGTKADTQYF.

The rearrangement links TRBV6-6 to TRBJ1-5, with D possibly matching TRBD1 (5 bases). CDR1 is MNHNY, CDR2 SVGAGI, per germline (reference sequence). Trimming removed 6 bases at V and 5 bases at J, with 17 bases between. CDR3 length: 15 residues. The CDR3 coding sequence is TGTGCCAGCAGGGACCCAGGGCTTGGAGATCAGCCCCAGCATTTT. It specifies CASRDPGLGDQPQHF.

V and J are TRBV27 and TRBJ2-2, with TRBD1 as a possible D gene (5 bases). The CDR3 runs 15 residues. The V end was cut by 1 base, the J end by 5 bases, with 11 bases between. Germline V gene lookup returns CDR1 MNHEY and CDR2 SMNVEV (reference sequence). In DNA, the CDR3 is TGTGCCAGCAGTTTATTGGGCAGGGAAACCGGGGAGCTGTTTTTT. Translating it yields CASSLLGRETGELFF.

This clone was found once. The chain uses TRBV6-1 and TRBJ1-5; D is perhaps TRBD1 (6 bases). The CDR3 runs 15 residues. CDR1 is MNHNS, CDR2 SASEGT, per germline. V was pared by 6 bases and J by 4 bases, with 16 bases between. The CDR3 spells CASRQQGALNQPQHF. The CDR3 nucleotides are TGTGCCAGCAGGCAACAGGGCGCTTTGAATCAGCCCCAGCATTTT.

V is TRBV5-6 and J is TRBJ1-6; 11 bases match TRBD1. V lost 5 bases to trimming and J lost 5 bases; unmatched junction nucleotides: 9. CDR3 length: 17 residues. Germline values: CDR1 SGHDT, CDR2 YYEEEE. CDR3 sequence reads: CASSRDSDRGHNSPLHF. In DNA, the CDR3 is TGTGCCAGCAGTCGCGATTCGGACAGGGGGCATAATTCACCCCTCCACTTT. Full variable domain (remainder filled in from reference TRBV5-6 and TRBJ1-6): DAGVTQSPTHLIKTRGQQVTLRCSPKSGHDTVSWYQQALGQGPQFIFQYYEEEERQRGNFPDRFSGHQFPNYSSELNVNALLLGDSALYLCASSRDSDRGHNSPLHFGNGTRLTVT.

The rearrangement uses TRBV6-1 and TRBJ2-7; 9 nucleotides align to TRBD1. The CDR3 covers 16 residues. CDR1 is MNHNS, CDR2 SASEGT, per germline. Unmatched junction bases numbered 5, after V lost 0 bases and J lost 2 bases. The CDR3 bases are TGTGCCAGCAGTGAAGCCCACAGGGGGCCTACCTACGAGCAGTACTTC. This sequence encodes CASSEAHRGPTYEQYF.

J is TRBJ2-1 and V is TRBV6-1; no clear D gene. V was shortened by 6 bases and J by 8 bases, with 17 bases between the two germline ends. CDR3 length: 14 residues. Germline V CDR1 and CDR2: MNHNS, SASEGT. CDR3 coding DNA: TGTGCCAGCAGCTCGAGCTTGAATAGCCATGAGCAGTTCTTC. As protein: CASSSSLNSHEQFF.

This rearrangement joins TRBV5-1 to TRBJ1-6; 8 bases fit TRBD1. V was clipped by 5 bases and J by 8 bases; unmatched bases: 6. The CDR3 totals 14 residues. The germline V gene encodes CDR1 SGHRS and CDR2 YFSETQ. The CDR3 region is CASRPGTGDSPLHF. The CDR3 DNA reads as TGCGCCAGCAGGCCCGGGACAGGCGATTCACCCCTCCACTTT.

CDR3 coding DNA: TGTGCCAGCAGTTTATCTCCGGGACAGGGCAGAGGGACCCAGTACTTC. Translating it yields CASSLSPGQGRGTQYF. The chain employs TRBV27 and TRBJ2-5, with TRBD1 identical over 9 bases. CDR3 length: 16 residues. With V trimmed by 0 bases and J by 7 bases, 9 bases remained unmatched. CDR1 MNHEY and CDR2 SMNVEV come from the germline V gene (reference sequence).

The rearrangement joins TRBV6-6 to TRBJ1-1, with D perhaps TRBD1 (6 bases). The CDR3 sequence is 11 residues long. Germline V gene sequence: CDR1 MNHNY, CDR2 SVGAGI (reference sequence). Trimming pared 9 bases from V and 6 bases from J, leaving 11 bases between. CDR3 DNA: TGTGCCAGTGAGGGACAATCTGAAGCTTTCTTT. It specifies CASEGQSEAFF.

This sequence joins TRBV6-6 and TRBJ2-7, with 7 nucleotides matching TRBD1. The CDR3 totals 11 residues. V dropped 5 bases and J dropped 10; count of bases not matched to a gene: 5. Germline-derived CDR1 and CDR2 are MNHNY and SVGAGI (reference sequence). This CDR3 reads CASSTRDSQYF. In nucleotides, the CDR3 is TGTGCCAGCAGTACCCGGGACAGTCAGTACTTC.

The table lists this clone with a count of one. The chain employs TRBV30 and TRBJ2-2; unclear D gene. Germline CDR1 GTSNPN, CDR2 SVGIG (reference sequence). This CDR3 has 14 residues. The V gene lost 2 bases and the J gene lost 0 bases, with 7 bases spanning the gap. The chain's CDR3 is CAWSRSPNTGELFF. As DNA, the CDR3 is TGTGCCTGGAGTCGTAGTCCGAACACCGGGGAGCTGTTTTTT. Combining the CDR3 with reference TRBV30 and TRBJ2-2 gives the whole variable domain SQTIHQWPATLVQPVGSPLSLECTVEGTSNPNLYWYRQAAGRGLQLLFYSVGIGQISSEVPQNLSASRPQDRQFILSSKKLLLSDSGFYLCAWSRSPNTGELFFGEGSRLTVL.

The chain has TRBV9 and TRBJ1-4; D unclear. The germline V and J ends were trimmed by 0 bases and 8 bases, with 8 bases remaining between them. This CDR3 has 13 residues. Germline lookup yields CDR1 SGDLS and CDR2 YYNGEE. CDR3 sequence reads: CASSVGEREKLFF. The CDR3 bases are TGTGCCAGCAGCGTAGGGGAGCGAGAAAAACTGTTTTTT.

As DNA, the CDR3 is TGTGCCAGCTCACACGAAGGGGGCACAGATACGCAGTATTTT. Its translation: CASSHEGGTDTQYF. The genes are TRBV18 and TRBJ2-3; perhaps TRBD1 as D (5 bases). The germline V and J ends were trimmed by 4 bases and 1 base, with 9 bases remaining between them. The CDR3 length is 14 residues. Germline V gene data show CDR1 as KGHSH and CDR2 as LQKENI.

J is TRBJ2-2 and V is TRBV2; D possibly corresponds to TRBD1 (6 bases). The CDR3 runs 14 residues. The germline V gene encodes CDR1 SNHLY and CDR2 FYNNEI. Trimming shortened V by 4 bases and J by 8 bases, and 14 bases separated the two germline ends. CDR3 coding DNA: TGTGCCAGCAGTGTGGAATTGGGACAAGGGGAGCTGTTTTTT. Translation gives CASSVELGQGELFF.

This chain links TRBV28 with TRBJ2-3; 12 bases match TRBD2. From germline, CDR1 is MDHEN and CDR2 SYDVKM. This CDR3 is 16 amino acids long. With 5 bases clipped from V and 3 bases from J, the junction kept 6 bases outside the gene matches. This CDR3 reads CASSPSLAGGTDTQYF. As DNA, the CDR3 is TGTGCCAGCAGTCCCTCGCTAGCGGGAGGGACAGATACGCAGTATTTT.

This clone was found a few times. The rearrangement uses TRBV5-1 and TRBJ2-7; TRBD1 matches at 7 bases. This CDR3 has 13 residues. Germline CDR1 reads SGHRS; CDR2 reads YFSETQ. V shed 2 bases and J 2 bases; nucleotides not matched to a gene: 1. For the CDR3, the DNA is TGCGCCAGCAGCTTCGACAGGGCCTACGAGCAGTACTTC. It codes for CASSFDRAYEQYF.

CDR3 region: CASSFFFGHPTGELFF. The DNA of the CDR3 is TGTGCCAGCAGTTTCTTTTTCGGACATCCTACCGGGGAGCTGTTTTTT. V gene TRBV28 combines with J gene TRBJ2-2; possible D gene TRBD1, 5 bases. Germline lookup yields CDR1 MDHEN and CDR2 SYDVKM. The CDR3 contains 16 residues. Trimming removed 3 bases at V and 5 bases at J, with 16 bases between.